This T cell receptor beta chain was recorded in a study of tumor-infiltrating lymphocytes in oesophageal squamous cell carcinoma. TCRdb reprocessed the PCR reads with MiXCR, giving one entry per CDR3 protein. The data show about 18,000 distinct CDR3 sequences, around 41% seen once. The CDR3 is 15 amino acids. Germline CDR1 SGHVT, CDR2 SQSDAQ. The source material was esophageal tumor tissue. The rearrangement links TRBV7-4 to TRBJ2-3; TRBD2 matches 9 bases. The end of the DNA fits TRBJ2-1 better, so the J call may be wrong. This receptor was obtained from a male donor with esophageal squamous cell carcinoma. CDR3 nucleotides: TGTGCCAGCAGCTCAAGCGGGGGGCTTTGGAATGAGCAGTTCTTC. As protein: CASSSSGGLWNEQFF.